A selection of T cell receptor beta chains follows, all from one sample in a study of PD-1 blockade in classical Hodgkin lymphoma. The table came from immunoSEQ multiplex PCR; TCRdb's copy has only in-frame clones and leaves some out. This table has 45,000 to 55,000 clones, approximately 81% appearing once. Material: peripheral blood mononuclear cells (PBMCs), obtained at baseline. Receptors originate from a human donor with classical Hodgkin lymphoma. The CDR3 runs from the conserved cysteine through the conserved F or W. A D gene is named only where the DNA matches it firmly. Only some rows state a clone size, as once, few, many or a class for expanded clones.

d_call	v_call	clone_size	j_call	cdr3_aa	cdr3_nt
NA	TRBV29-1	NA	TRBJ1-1	CSVASRISDTEAFF	TGCAGCGTCGCAAGTCGGATCTCGGACACTGAAGCTTTCTTT
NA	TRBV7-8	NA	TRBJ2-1	CASSLGLGGISTEQFF	TGTGCCAGCAGCTTAGGTCTTGGGGGAATAAGTACTGAGCAGTTCTTC
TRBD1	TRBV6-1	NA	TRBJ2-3	CASVDGTGEADTQYF	TGTGCCAGCGTAGATGGGACAGGGGAGGCAGATACGCAGTATTTT
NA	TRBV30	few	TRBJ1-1	CAWSGKGLNTEAFF	TGTGCCTGGAGTGGGAAGGGACTGAACACTGAAGCTTTCTTT
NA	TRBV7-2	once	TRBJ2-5	CASSLGVYVETQYF	TGTGCCAGCAGCTTAGGTGTGTACGTGGAGACCCAGTACTTC
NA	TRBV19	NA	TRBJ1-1	CASKGPDTEAFF	TGTGCCAGTAAGGGCCCCGACACTGAAGCTTTCTTT
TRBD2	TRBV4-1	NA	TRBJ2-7	CASSQVAGVGEQYF	TGCGCCAGCAGCCAAGTAGCGGGAGTCGGCGAGCAGTACTTC
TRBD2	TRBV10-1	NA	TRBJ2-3	CASSELAGDGNTQYF	TGCGCCAGCAGTGAGCTAGCGGGAGATGGAAATACGCAGTATTTT
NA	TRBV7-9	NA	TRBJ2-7	CASSLGPEQYF	TGTGCCAGCAGCTTAGGTCCCGAGCAGTACTTC
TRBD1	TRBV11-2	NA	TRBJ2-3	CASSSRDRVSADTQYF	TGTGCCAGCAGCAGCCGGGACAGGGTGTCGGCAGATACGCAGTATTTT
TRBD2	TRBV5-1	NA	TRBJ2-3	CASSAPWVTSGSTDTQYF	TGCGCCAGCAGCGCGCCGTGGGTGACTAGCGGAAGCACAGATACGCAGTATTTT
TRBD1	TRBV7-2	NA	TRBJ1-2	CASSLGGGQVYGYTF	TGTGCCAGCAGCTTAGGAGGGGGACAGGTCTATGGCTACACCTTC
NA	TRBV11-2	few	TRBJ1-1	CASSLDPSGTTEAFF	TGTGCCAGCAGCTTAGATCCGTCGGGGACGACTGAAGCTTTCTTT
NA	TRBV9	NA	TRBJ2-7	CASSGGSSYEQYF	TGTGCCAGCAGCGGGGGTAGCTCCTACGAGCAGTACTTC
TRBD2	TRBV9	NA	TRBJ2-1	CASTVLHGGRPLTFLNEQFF	TGTGCCAGCACCGTCCTCCACGGCGGGAGGCCCTTAACGTTTTTGAATGAGCAGTTCTTC
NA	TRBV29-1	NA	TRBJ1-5	CSVEFQSNQPQHF	TGCAGCGTTGAATTCCAGTCCAATCAGCCCCAGCATTTT
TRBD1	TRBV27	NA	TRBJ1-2	CASSLVTGGRWYGYTF	TGTGCCAGCAGTTTAGTTACAGGGGGCAGGTGGTATGGCTACACCTTC
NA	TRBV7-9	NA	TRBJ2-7	CASSLGAGKTYEQYF	TGTGCCAGCAGCTTAGGGGCAGGGAAAACCTACGAGCAGTACTTC
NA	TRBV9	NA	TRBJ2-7	CASSFGETPYEQYF	TGTGCCAGCAGCTTTGGGGAAACGCCCTACGAGCAGTACTTC
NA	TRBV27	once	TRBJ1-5	CASSLLGGHSNQPQHF	TGTGCCAGCAGCCTCCTCGGCGGCCATAGCAATCAGCCCCAGCATTTT
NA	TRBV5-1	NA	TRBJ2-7	CASSFGRTPGGEQYF	TGCGCCAGCAGCTTCGGTCGCACCCCCGGTGGTGAGCAGTACTTC
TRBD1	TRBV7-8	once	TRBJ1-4	CASSRYTGDEKLFF	TGTGCCAGCAGCCGCTACACAGGGGATGAAAAACTGTTTTTT
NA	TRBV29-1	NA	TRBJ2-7	CSVVPGFPSYEQYF	TGCAGCGTTGTTCCGGGATTCCCTTCCTACGAGCAGTACTTC
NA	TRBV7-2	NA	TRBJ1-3	CASSPDAGNTIYF	TGTGCCAGCAGCCCAGACGCGGGAAACACCATATATTTT
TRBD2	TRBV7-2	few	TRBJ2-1	CASSLGLAGTEQFF	TGTGCCAGCAGCCTGGGACTAGCGGGTACTGAGCAGTTCTTC
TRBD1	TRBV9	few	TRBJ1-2	CASSVVPGGYGYTF	TGTGCCAGCAGCGTAGTACCAGGGGGCTACGGCTACACCTTC
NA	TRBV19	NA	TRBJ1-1	CASRNSRTAPMNTEAFF	TGTGCCAGTAGAAATTCCCGGACAGCACCCATGAACACTGAAGCTTTCTTT
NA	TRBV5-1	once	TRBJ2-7	CASSPLAVSYEQYF	TGCGCCAGCAGCCCCTTGGCGGTATCCTACGAGCAGTACTTC